The 28 T cell receptor beta chains below all came from one sample that was sequenced in a study of molecular identifiers for immune sequencing clone quantification. Each CDR3 protein gets one entry after TCRdb re-called the PCR reads with MiXCR. The sample yields under 600,000 distinct CDR3 sequences, over 20% seen once. Sequencing used naive CD8+ T cells from blood, with Jurkat cell RNA spiked in. Subset described: FACS-sorted CD8+CD4-CCR7+CD45RA+ naive T cells. The receptors were sampled from a human donor in good health. Some libraries in this study had Jurkat cell RNA spiked in.

As for this clonotype: This could be a read error, since a much larger clone is one nucleotide away. This sequence joins TRBV7-9 and TRBJ1-1; 8 bases align to TRBD1. From germline, CDR1 is SEHNR and CDR2 FQNEAQ (reference sequence). Germline trimming cut 4 bases from V and 4 bases from J; bases unmatched to any gene: 11. This CDR3 has 16 amino acids. CDR3 coding DNA: TGTGCCAGCAGCTCAGGACCCCAGGGGGCCAGCACTGAAGCTTTCTTT. Translated, it gives CASSSGPQGASTEAFF.

This clonotype has a count of ten or more. This rearrangement joins TRBV6-5 to TRBJ2-2; 9 bases match TRBD2. Trimming cost V 7 bases and J 0 bases; bases outside gene matches: 6. The CDR3 extends over 16 amino acids. Looked up from germline, CDR1 is MNHEY and CDR2 is SVGAGI. The CDR3, as DNA: TGTGCCAGCAATACTCGACTAGCGGCGAACACCGGGGAGCTGTTTTTT. Its translation is CASNTRLAANTGELFF.

The gene calls are TRBV14 and TRBJ1-2, with D perhaps TRBD1 (5 bases). The length of the CDR3 is 16 residues. Between the trimmed V and J ends, which lost 0 bases and 3 bases, there was a span of 14 bases. Germline V lookup: CDR1 SGHDN, CDR2 FVKESK. The CDR3 loop is CASSQDHARAHYGYTF. Written as DNA, the CDR3 is TGTGCCAGCAGCCAAGATCACGCCAGGGCCCACTATGGCTACACCTTC.

The chain is built from TRBV12-3 or TRBV12-4 and TRBJ1-6; 7 bases agree with TRBD1. The V and J ends lost 5 bases and 7 bases, in that order; junction bases with no gene match: 11. This CDR3 region has 16 residues. The CDR3 sequence is CASSPSADRRNSPLHF. CDR3 in DNA: TGTGCCAGCAGTCCGTCAGCGGACAGGAGAAATTCACCCCTCCACTTT.

This clonotype was detected a few times. In this CDR3 the conserved last residue, phenylalanine or tryptophan, is missing, so a read error is likely. V and J are TRBV5-1 and TRBJ2-7, with D uncertain. This CDR3 has 14 residues. The germline gives CDR1 SGHRS, CDR2 YFSETQ. The V and J ends lost 2 bases and 1 base respectively, with 10 bases between them. CDR3 in amino acids: CASSFETLSYEQYS. The CDR3 DNA sequence: TGCGCCAGCAGCTTCGAGACCCTATCCTACGAGCAGTACTCC.

As concerns this clonotype: A much larger clone lies a single base off, so this may be a read error. The chain has TRBV12-5 and TRBJ2-3; D perhaps matches TRBD1 (6 bases). The CDR3 loop spans 14 amino acids. V was shortened by 5 bases and J by 3 bases, with 12 bases between the two germline ends. CDR1 and CDR2 (germline): LGHNT, FRNRAP. The CDR3 here is CASGAGDPTDTQYF. CDR3 in DNA: TGTGCTAGTGGTGCAGGGGACCCAACAGATACGCAGTATTTT.

This clonotype occurred many times. The chain links TRBV6-2 or TRBV6-3 to TRBJ1-1; TRBD1 is a possible D gene (6 bases). Germline CDR1 MNHEY, CDR2 SVGEGT. The V end was cut by 6 bases, the J end by 0 bases, with 29 bases between. This CDR3 comprises 20 residues. DNA for the CDR3: TGTGCCAGCAGCCCCACCCCGCCGGACAGCCAGAAAAAAATGAACACTGAAGCTTTCTTT. It encodes CASSPTPPDSQKKMNTEAFF.

This clonotype was found once. This chain links TRBV3-2 with TRBJ2-6; the table's D call of TRBD2 was not tested on the DNA. TRBV3-2 is a known pseudogene. This CDR3 spans 21 amino acids. The CDR3 sequence: CASSQLLRQGPSFSGANVLTF. The CDR3 coding sequence is TGTGCCAGCAGCCAACTACTCCGACAGGGCCCCTCCTTCTCTGGGGCCAACGTCCTGACTTTC.

The sample holds many counts of this clonotype. The CDR3: CASSFILRGNEKLFF. For the CDR3, the DNA is TGTGCCAGCAGTTTTATCCTCAGGGGAAATGAAAAACTGTTTTTT. V is TRBV28 and J is TRBJ1-4, with a possible D match to TRBD1 (6 bases). The germline V and J ends were trimmed by 3 bases and 5 bases, with 13 bases remaining between them. There are 15 residues in the CDR3. Per germline, CDR1 MDHEN and CDR2 SYDVKM. Looking up the rest from reference TRBV28 and TRBJ1-4 gives the full variable domain: DVKVTQSSRYLVKRTGEKVFLECVQDMDHENMFWYRQDPGLGLRLIYFSYDVKMKEKGDIPEGYSVSREKKERFSLILESASTNQTSMYLCASSFILRGNEKLFFGSGTQLSVL.

Comment on this clonotype: This may arise from a read error, as a much more abundant clone is one base away. The chain links TRBV5-6 to TRBJ2-5; no definite D call. This CDR3 comprises 13 residues. V was cut by 4 bases and J by 3 bases, with 10 bases left in between. CDR1 SGHDT and CDR2 YYEEEE come from the germline V gene. As DNA, the CDR3 is TGTGCCAGCAGCCCCGAAGACAAAGAGACCCAGTACTTC. Translation gives CASSPEDKETQYF.

CDR3: CASSLNRAPTYNEQFF. CDR3 DNA: TGTGCCAGCAGTTTAAACAGGGCCCCCACCTACAATGAGCAGTTCTTC. The chain links TRBV27 to TRBJ2-1; D possibly corresponds to TRBD1 (6 bases). V lost 2 bases to trimming and J lost 2 bases, with 13 bases between them. Germline CDR1 is MNHEY and CDR2 is SMNVEV (reference sequence). CDR3 length: 16 amino acids.

This clonotype was seen at least ten times. The gene calls are TRBV5-6 and TRBJ2-3; a weak D match, TRBD2 (7 bases). V shed 4 bases and J shed 2 bases, with 17 bases lying between them. This CDR3 has 16 amino acids. The germline CDR1 and CDR2 sequences are SGHDT and YYEEEE. The CDR3 DNA sequence: TGTGCCAGCAGCCCGGAGGCGGGGGCATACACAGATACGCAGTATTTT. This encodes CASSPEAGAYTDTQYF.

This clonotype was seen more than once but under ten times. The chain carries TRBV13 and TRBJ2-5; the match to TRBD2 covers 9 bases. The ends lost 4 bases at V and 9 bases at J; junction bases unmatched: 12. The CDR3 is made up of 15 amino acids. CDR1 and CDR2 (germline): PRHDT, FYEKMQ (reference sequence). CDR3 in DNA: TGTGCCAGCAGCTACTCAGCGGGGGGACGCTCGGCCCAGTACTTC. This codes for CASSYSAGGRSAQYF.

This clonotype was picked up many times. This chain uses TRBV7-9 with TRBJ2-4; 10 nucleotides align to TRBD2. The trim removed 5 bases at V and 8 bases at J, leaving 15 bases unmatched. This CDR3 has 17 amino acids. Germline V gives CDR1 SEHNR, CDR2 FQNEAQ (reference sequence). CDR3 DNA sequence: TGTGCCAGCAGCAAAACAGCGGGAGGGCCCTCGGGATACATTCAGTACTTC. Residues: CASSKTAGGPSGYIQYF. The variable domain in full, with the rest retrieved from reference TRBV7-9 and TRBJ2-4, is DTGVSQNPRHKITKRGQNVTFRCDPISEHNRLYWYRQTLGQGPEFLTYFQNEAQLEKSRLLSDRFSAERPKGSFSTLEIQRTEQGDSAMYLCASSKTAGGPSGYIQYFGAGTRLSVL.

The chain has TRBV5-6 and TRBJ2-1, with 12 bases identical to TRBD2. The CDR3 extends over 18 amino acids. Germline V gene data show CDR1 as SGHDT and CDR2 as YYEEEE. The J segment lost 0 bases and the V segment lost 5 bases, leaving 9 bases of the junction unmatched. The CDR3 DNA reads as TGTGCCAGCAGGCCGGGACTAGCGGGCACAAGCTCCTACAATGAGCAGTTCTTC. Translation: CASRPGLAGTSSYNEQFF.

The sample holds a few counts of this clonotype. The chain employs TRBV20-1 and TRBJ1-2; unclear D gene. Germline-derived CDR1 and CDR2 are DFQATT and SNEGSKA (reference sequence). The CDR3 consists of 13 residues. V was cut by 0 bases and J by 8 bases, with 13 bases left in between. CDR3 residues: CSARDLDFNGYTF. As DNA, the CDR3 is TGCAGTGCTAGAGATCTCGACTTCAACGGCTACACCTTC.

V usage is TRBV6-1 and J usage is TRBJ1-5; maybe TRBD1 (5 bases). From germline, CDR1 is MNHNS and CDR2 SASEGT. The CDR3 spans 15 residues. Trimming stripped 1 base from V and 2 bases from J, with 9 bases between. CDR3 residues: CASSEVQGGNQPQHF. The CDR3 bases are TGTGCCAGCAGTGAAGTCCAGGGAGGCAATCAGCCCCAGCATTTT.

This clonotype was seen at least ten times. Here the CDR3 reads CASNLPADTQYF. DNA for the CDR3: TGTGCCAGCAACCTCCCAGCAGATACGCAGTATTTT. The genes are TRBV9 and TRBJ2-3; D unclear. The CDR3 consists of 12 residues. Germline V gene lookup returns CDR1 SGDLS and CDR2 YYNGEE. The V end was cut by 6 bases, the J end by 4 bases, with 9 bases between.

Details on this clonotype: Its ends do not fully match the called genes, so a read error is possible. J is TRBJ1-1 and V is TRBV19; D may be TRBD1 (6 bases). Per germline, CDR1 LNHDA and CDR2 SQIVND (reference sequence). This CDR3 has 14 residues. CDR3 in amino acids: CASSLGGGDTKAFF. Here the CDR3 DNA reads TGTGCCAGTAGTCTAGGGGGAGGTGACACTAAAGCTTTCTTT.

This clonotype was detected only a few times. The V gene is TRBV24-1, the J gene TRBJ2-1, with 8 bases that match TRBD2. This CDR3 is 15 amino acids long. V lost 0 bases and J lost 6; bases outside the gene matches: 3. Per the germline V gene, CDR1 is KGHDR and CDR2 is SFDVKD. DNA for the CDR3: TGTGCCACCAGTGATTTGGGGACTAGTCTCAATGAGCAGTTCTTC. Translating it yields CATSDLGTSLNEQFF.

This clonotype was seen at least ten times. The V gene is TRBV7-9, the J gene TRBJ2-3, with D hard to call. CDR1 SEHNR and CDR2 FQNEAQ come from the germline V gene (reference sequence). The CDR3 covers 16 residues. Trimming left V 2 bases short and J 4 bases short, with 16 bases between. The CDR3 nucleotides are TGTGCCAGCAGCTTAAAAAGGTCCGAAGATGCAGATACGCAGTATTTT. Its protein is CASSLKRSEDADTQYF. The full variable domain, in which reference TRBV7-9 and TRBJ2-3 provide the parts outside the CDR3, is DTGVSQNPRHKITKRGQNVTFRCDPISEHNRLYWYRQTLGQGPEFLTYFQNEAQLEKSRLLSDRFSAERPKGSFSTLEIQRTEQGDSAMYLCASSLKRSEDADTQYFGPGTRLTVL.

Here the CDR3 DNA reads TGCAGTGCTCGTAAAGCCGGGGAGCAGTTCTTC. As protein: CSARKAGEQFF. V is TRBV20-1 and J is TRBJ2-1, with no clear D. The V end lost 5 bases, the J end lost 10 bases, and 12 bases lay between the germline ends. This CDR3 has 11 residues. CDR1 is DFQATT, CDR2 SNEGSKA, per germline (reference sequence).

Many counts were recorded for this clonotype. V is TRBV7-3 and J is TRBJ2-3; 7 nucleotides line up with TRBD2. The J segment lost 1 base and the V segment lost 5 bases, leaving 9 bases of the junction unmatched. Germline V CDR1 and CDR2: SGHTA, FQGTGA. The CDR3 covers 16 residues. The CDR3 sequence: CASSLNGGGGTDTQYF. In DNA form, the CDR3 reads TGTGCCAGCAGCCTAAATGGGGGAGGGGGCACAGATACGCAGTATTTT. The full variable domain, with the rest looked up from reference TRBV7-3 and TRBJ2-3, is GAGVSQTPSNKVTEKGKYVELRCDPISGHTALYWYRQSLGQGPEFLIYFQGTGAADDSGLPNDRFFAVRPEGSVSTLKIQRTERGDSAVYLCASSLNGGGGTDTQYFGPGTRLTVL.

V and J are TRBV6-2 or TRBV6-3 and TRBJ2-5, with 13 bases identical to TRBD2. This CDR3 contains 16 residues. V shed 6 bases and J 5 bases; nucleotides not matched to a gene: 9. From germline, CDR1 is MNHEY and CDR2 SVGEGT. CDR3 loop: CASRRLAGGVLETQYF. In DNA form, the CDR3 reads TGTGCCAGCAGGAGACTAGCGGGGGGCGTTTTGGAGACCCAGTACTTC.

This clonotype was observed once. A much larger clonotype is one base distant, so this may be a read error. The gene calls are TRBV12-3 or TRBV12-4 and TRBJ2-4; 8 nucleotides match TRBD1. V lost 6 bases, J lost 1 base, and 8 bases stayed unmatched. CDR3 length equals 16 residues. The chain's CDR3 is CASSPQGAMAKNIQYF. CDR3 in DNA: TGTGCCAGCAGCCCCCAGGGGGCGATGGCCAAAAACATTCAGTACTTC.

Concerning this clonotype itself: The junction and the germline gene differ at one end; a read error may be behind it. J is TRBJ1-1 and V is TRBV7-9; possible D gene TRBD1, 5 bases. Germline V gene lookup returns CDR1 SEHNR and CDR2 FQNEAQ (reference sequence). The CDR3 has 14 amino acids. CDR3 sequence: CAGSPKGLRTEAFF. CDR3 bases: TGTGCCGGCAGCCCTAAGGGGTTAAGGACTGAAGCTTTCTTT.

This clonotype was seen repeatedly, ten times or more. At one end the junction does not follow the germline gene, possibly because of a read error. This sequence joins TRBV12-3 or TRBV12-4 and TRBJ1-5; 8 positions agree with TRBD1. The CDR3 runs to 14 residues. CDR3 in amino acids: CASSSGQGGQPQHF. The CDR3 nucleotides are TGCGCCAGCAGCTCAGGACAGGGCGGTCAGCCCCAGCATTTT.

This clonotype was seen repeatedly, ten times or more. The rearrangement links TRBV9 to TRBJ1-1; D is ambiguous. V was shortened by 0 bases and J by 4 bases, with 19 bases between the two germline ends. Germline V gene data show CDR1 as SGDLS and CDR2 as YYNGEE. This CDR3 region has 17 residues. The CDR3 reads CASSVGKWEGISTEAFF. In DNA, the CDR3 is TGTGCCAGCAGCGTAGGGAAATGGGAAGGCATCAGCACTGAAGCTTTCTTT.